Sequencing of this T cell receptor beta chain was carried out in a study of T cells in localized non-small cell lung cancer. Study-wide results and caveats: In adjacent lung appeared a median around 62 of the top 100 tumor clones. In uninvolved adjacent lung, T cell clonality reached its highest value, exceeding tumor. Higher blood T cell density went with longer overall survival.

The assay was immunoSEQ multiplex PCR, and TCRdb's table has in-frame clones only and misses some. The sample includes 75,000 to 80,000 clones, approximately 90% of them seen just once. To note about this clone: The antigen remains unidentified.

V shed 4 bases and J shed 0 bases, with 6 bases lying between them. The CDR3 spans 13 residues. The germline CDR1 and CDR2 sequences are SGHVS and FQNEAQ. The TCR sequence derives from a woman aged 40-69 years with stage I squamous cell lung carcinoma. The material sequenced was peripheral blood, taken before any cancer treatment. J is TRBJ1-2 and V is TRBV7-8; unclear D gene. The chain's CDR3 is CASSSGPNYGYTF. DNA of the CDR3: TGTGCCAGCAGCTCGGGTCCTAACTATGGCTACACCTTC.